The T cell receptor beta chain under discussion was sequenced for a study of T cell repertoires in cytomegalovirus infection. About the study: In public TCR beta signatures, there were indications of both CMV infection and matching HLA type. Findings and caveats of the study: The ex vivo response was dominated by HLA-C-restricted CMV-specific TCR beta clonotypes.

TCRdb called the reads again in MiXCR, with one record for every CDR3 protein. Of 150,000 to 200,000 distinct CDR3 sequences in the sample, 17% were seen once. In regard to this clonotype: Its antigen remains unidentified.

The sequence derives from a human donor in good health (CMV status not recorded). Some clones in this sample may be carry-over from other donors' samples. Sequencing was done on a sample of CD8+ T cells from PBMCs.

The CDR3 loop reads CASSLDSLRELFNEQFF. Here the CDR3 DNA reads TGTGCCAGCAGCTTAGACTCGTTGCGGGAGCTTTTCAATGAGCAGTTCTTC. The V gene is TRBV7-2, the J gene TRBJ2-1; 7 nucleotides match TRBD2. The CDR3 is 17 residues long. J gave up 6 bases and V 1 base, and 12 bases lay outside the gene matches. CDR1 SGHTA and CDR2 FQGNSA come from the germline V gene.